This TCR beta chain comes out of a study of blood T cell repertoires in COVID-19. Sequenced by immunoSEQ multiplex PCR; TCRdb stores in-frame clones only, minus some. This table holds over 110,000 clones, just under 80% found once. The CDR3 consists of 16 residues. Germline CDR1 reads MDHEN; CDR2 reads SYDVKM. Trimming shortened V by 3 bases and J by 1 base, and 13 bases separated the two germline ends. The sample taken for sequencing was peripheral blood. The receptor was isolated from a woman aged 60-70 years with acute or convalescent COVID-19. The chain combines TRBV28 with TRBJ1-5, with a weak D call TRBD1 (6 bases). The CDR3: CASSFGGAPSNQPQHF. CDR3 sequence (DNA): TGTGCCAGCAGTTTCGGGGGGGCCCCAAGCAATCAGCCCCAGCATTTT.